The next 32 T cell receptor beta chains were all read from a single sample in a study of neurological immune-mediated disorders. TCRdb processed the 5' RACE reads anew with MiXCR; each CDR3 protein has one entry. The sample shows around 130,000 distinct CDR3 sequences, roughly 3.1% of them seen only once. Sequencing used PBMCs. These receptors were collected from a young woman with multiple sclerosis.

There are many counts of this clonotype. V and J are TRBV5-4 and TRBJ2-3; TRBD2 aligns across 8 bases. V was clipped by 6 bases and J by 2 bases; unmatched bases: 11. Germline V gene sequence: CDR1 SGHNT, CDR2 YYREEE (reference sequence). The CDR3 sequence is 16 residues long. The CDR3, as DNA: TGTGCCAGCACAGAGACTTCGGGGGGGCCCACAGATACGCAGTATTTT. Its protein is CASTETSGGPTDTQYF.

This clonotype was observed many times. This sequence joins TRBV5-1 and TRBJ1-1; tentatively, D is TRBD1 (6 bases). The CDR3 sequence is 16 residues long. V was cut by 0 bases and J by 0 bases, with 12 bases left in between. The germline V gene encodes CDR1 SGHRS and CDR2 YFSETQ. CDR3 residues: CASSLEPTGMNTEAFF. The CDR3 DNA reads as TGCGCCAGCAGCTTGGAACCGACAGGCATGAACACTGAAGCTTTCTTT.

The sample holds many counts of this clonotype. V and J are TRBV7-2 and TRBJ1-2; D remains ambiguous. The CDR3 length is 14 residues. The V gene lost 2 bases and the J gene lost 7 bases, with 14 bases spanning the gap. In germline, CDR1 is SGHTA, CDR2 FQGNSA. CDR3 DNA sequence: TGTGCCAGCAGCTTATATCGGGATGAGGGTGGCTACACCTTC. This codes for CASSLYRDEGGYTF.

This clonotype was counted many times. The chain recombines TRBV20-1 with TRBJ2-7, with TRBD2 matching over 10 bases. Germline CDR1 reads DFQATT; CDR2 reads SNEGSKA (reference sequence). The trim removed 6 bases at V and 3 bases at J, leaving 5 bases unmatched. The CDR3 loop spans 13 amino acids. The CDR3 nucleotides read TGCAGTGCGATAGCGGGAGGTAACTACGAGCAGTACTTC. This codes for CSAIAGGNYEQYF.

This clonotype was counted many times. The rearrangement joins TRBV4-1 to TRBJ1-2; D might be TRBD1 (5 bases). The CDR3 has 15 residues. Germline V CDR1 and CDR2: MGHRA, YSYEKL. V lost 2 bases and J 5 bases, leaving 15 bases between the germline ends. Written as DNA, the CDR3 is TGCGCCAGCAGCCAAATAGGGGCCCTAAGATATGGCTACACCTTC. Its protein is CASSQIGALRYGYTF.

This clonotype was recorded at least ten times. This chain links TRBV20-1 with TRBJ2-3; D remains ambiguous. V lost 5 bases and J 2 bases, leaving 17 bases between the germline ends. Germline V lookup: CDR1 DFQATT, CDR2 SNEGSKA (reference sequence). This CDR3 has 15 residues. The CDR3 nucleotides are TGCAGTGCTCCCGAGTCAAGCGACCTCACAGATACGCAGTATTTT. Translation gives CSAPESSDLTDTQYF.

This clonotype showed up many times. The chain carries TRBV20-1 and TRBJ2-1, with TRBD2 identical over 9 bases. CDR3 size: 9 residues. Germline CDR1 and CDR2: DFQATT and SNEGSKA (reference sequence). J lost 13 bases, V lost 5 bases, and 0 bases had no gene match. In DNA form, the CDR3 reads TGCAGTGCTGGGACTAGCCAGTTCTTC. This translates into CSAGTSQFF.

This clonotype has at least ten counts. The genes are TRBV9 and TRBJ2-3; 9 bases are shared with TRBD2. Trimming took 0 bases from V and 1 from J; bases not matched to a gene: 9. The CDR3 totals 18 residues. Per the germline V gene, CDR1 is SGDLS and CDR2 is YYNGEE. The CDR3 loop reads CASSVAKSSGTGTDTQYF. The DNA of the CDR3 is TGTGCCAGCAGCGTAGCAAAGTCTAGCGGGACGGGCACAGATACGCAGTATTTT.

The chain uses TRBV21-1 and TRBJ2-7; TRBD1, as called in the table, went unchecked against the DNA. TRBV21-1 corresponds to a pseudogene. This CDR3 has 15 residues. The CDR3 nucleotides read TGTGCCAGCAGCAAAGGGGACAGGGTGACCTACGAGCAGTACTTC. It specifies CASSKGDRVTYEQYF.

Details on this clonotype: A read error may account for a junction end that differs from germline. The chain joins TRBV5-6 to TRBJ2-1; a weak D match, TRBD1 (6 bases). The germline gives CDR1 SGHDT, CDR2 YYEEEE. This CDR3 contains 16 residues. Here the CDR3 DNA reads TGTGCCAGCATCTTGACAGGCCCCTCGGGATACAATGAGCAGTTCTTC. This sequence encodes CASILTGPSGYNEQFF.

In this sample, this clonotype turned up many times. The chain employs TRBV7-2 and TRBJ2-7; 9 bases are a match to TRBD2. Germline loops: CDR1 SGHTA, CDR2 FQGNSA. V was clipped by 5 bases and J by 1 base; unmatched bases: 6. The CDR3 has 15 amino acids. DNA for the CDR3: TGTGCCAGCAGCCGTTCTAGCGGGGAGTCCTACGAGCAGTACTTC. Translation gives CASSRSSGESYEQYF.

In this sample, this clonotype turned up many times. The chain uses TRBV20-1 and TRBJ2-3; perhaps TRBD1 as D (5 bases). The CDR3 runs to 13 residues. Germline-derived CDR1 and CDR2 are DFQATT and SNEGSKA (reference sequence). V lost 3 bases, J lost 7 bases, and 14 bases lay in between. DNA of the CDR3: TGCAGTGCTAGTCGGCAGGGAATACATACGCAGTATTTT. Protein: CSASRQGIHTQYF.

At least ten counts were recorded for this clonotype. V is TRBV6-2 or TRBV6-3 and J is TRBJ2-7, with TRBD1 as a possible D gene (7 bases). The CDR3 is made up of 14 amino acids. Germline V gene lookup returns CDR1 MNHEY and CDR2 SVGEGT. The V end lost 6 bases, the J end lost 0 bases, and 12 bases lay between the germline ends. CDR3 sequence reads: CASRRGQLSYEQYF. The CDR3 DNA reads TGTGCCAGCAGGCGGGGACAGCTCTCCTACGAGCAGTACTTC.

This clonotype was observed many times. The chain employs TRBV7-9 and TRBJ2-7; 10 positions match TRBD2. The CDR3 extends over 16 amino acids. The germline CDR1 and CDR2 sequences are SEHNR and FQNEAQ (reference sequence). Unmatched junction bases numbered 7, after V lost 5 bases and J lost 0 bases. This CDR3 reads CASSGRLAGDSYEQYF. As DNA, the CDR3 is TGTGCCAGCAGCGGCCGACTAGCGGGCGACTCCTACGAGCAGTACTTC.

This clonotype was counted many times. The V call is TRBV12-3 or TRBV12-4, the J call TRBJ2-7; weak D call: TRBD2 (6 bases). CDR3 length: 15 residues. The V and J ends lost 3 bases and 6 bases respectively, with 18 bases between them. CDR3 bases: TGTGCCAGCAGTTTTCCGGACCGGCGGGGACTCGAGCAGTACTTC. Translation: CASSFPDRRGLEQYF.

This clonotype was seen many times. The CDR3 sequence is CASSYYRDRDYGYTF. CDR3 DNA: TGTGCCAGCAGTTACTACCGGGACAGGGACTATGGCTACACCTTC. The chain combines TRBV6-5 with TRBJ1-2, with 9 bases matching TRBD1. There are 15 residues in the CDR3. The germline CDR1 and CDR2 sequences are MNHEY and SVGAGI. V lost 1 base to trimming and J lost 3 bases; unmatched junction nucleotides: 3.

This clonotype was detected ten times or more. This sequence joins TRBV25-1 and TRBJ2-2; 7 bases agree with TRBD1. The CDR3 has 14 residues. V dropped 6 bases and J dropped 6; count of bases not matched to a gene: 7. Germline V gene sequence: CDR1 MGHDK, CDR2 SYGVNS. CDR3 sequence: CASRRDSLAGELFF. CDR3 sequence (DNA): TGTGCCAGCAGACGGGACAGTTTGGCCGGGGAGCTGTTTTTT.

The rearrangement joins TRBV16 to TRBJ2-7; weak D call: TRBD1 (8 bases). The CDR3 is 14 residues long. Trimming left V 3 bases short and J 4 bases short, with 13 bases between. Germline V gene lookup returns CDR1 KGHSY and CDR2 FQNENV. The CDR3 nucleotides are TGTGCCAGCAGCCAGCGGGGGACAGGATACGAGCAGTACTTC. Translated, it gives CASSQRGTGYEQYF. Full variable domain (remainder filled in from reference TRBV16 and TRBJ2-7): GEEVAQTPKHLVRGEGQKAKLYCAPIKGHSYVFWYQQVLKNEFKFLISFQNENVFDETGMPKERFSAKCLPNSPCSLEIQATKLEDSAVYFCASSQRGTGYEQYFGPGTRLTVT.

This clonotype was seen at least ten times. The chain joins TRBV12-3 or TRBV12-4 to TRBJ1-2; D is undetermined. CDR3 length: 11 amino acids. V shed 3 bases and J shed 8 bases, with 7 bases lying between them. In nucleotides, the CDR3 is TGTGCCAGCAGTTTTTTAGGGGGCTACACCTTC. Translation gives CASSFLGGYTF.

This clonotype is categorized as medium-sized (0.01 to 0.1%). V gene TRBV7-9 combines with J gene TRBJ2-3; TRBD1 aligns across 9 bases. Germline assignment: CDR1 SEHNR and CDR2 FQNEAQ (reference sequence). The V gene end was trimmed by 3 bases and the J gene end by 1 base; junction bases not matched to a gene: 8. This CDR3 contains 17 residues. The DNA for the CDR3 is TGTGCCAGCAGCTTTGACCCTCGGACAGGGGGCACAGATACGCAGTATTTT. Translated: CASSFDPRTGGTDTQYF.

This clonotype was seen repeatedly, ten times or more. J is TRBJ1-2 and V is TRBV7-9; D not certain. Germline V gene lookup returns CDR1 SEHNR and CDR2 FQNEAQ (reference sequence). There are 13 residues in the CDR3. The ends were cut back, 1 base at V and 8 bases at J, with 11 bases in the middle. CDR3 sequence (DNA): TGTGCCAGCAGCTTAGAAGAATATCGAGGCTACACCTTC. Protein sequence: CASSLEEYRGYTF. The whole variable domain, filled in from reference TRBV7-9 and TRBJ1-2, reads DTGVSQNPRHKITKRGQNVTFRCDPISEHNRLYWYRQTLGQGPEFLTYFQNEAQLEKSRLLSDRFSAERPKGSFSTLEIQRTEQGDSAMYLCASSLEEYRGYTFGSGTRLTVV.

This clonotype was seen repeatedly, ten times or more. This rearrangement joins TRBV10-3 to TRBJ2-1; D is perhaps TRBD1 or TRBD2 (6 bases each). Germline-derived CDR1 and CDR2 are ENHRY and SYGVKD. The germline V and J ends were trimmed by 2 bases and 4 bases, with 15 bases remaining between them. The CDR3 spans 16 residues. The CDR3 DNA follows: TGTGCCATCAGTGAGGCCCGGGGGCGGGCATACAATGAGCAGTTCTTC. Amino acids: CAISEARGRAYNEQFF.

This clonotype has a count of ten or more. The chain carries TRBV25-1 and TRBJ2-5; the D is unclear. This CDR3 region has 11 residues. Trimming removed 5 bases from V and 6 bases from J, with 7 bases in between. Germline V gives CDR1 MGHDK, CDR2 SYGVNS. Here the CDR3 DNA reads TGTGCCAGCAGTCTTCTCCAGACCCAGTACTTC. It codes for CASSLLQTQYF.

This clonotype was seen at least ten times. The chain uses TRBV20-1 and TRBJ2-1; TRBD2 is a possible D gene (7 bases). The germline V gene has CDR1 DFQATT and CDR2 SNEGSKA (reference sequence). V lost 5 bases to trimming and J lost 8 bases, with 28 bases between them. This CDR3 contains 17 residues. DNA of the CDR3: TGCAGTGCTCTAGTTGGTCGTACTAGCGAGGGGGATGATGAGCAGTTCTTC. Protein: CSALVGRTSEGDDEQFF.

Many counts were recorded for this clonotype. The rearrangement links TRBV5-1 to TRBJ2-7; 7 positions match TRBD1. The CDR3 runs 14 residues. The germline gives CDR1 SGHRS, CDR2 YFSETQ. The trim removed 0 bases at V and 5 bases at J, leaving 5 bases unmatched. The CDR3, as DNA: TGCGCCAGCAGCTTGGGCTCAGGGGGTAACGAGCAGTACTTC. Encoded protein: CASSLGSGGNEQYF.

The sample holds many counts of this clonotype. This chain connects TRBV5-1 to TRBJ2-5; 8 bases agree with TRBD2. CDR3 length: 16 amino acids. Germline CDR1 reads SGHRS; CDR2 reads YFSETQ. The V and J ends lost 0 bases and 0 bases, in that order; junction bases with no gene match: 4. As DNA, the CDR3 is TGCGCCAGCAGCTTGGGTACTAGCGGTAACCAAGAGACCCAGTACTTC. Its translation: CASSLGTSGNQETQYF.

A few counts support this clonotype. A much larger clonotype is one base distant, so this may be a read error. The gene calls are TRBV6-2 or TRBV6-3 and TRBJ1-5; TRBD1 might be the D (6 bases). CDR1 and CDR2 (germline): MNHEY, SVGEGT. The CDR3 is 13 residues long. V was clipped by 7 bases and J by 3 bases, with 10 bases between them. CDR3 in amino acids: CASTRDTNQPQHF. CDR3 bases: TGTGCCAGCACCCGGGACACCAATCAGCCCCAGCATTTT.

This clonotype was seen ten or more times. CDR3 sequence reads: CASSLQGTETQYF. The CDR3 DNA sequence: TGTGCCAGCAGCTTACAGGGTACAGAGACCCAGTACTTC. V is TRBV7-2 and J is TRBJ2-5, with D perhaps TRBD1 (5 bases). The CDR3 extends over 13 amino acids. Germline CDR1 is SGHTA and CDR2 is FQGNSA. The V and J ends lost 2 bases and 4 bases respectively, with 8 bases between them.

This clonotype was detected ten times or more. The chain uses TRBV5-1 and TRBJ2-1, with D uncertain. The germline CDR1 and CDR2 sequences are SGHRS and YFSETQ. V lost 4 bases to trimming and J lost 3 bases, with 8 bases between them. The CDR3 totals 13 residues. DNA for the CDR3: TGCGCCAGCAGCCCTGACATCTACAATGAGCAGTTCTTC. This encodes CASSPDIYNEQFF.

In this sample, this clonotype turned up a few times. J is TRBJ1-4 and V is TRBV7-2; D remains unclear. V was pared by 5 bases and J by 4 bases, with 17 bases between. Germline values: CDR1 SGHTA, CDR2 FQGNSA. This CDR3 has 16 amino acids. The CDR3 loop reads CASSGWWGRGNEKLFF. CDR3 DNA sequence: TGTGCCAGCAGCGGATGGTGGGGTCGGGGTAATGAAAAACTGTTTTTT.

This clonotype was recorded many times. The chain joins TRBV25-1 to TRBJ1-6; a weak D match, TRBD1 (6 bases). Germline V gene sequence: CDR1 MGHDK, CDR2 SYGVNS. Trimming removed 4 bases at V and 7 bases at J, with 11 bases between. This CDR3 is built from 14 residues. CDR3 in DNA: TGTGCCAGCAGTGCGGGGGCTAAGAATTCACCCCTCCACTTT. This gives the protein CASSAGAKNSPLHF.

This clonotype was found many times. CDR3 protein: CASSTGPPNRAEAFF. The CDR3 nucleotides are TGTGCCAGCAGTACCGGACCCCCGAATCGCGCTGAAGCTTTCTTT. The chain recombines TRBV6-6 with TRBJ1-1; D not resolved. This CDR3 is built from 15 residues. Trimming took 5 bases from V and 6 from J, leaving 19 bases between them. Germline V gene lookup returns CDR1 MNHNY and CDR2 SVGAGI (reference sequence).